This T cell receptor (beta chain) originates from a study of vaccination effects on CD4 cells after COVID-19 (dated by TCRdb to between 2021 and 2022). In terms of the full investigation: Post-vaccine samples across the study were collected a median of 72 days after the second dose, with a range of 14 to 241. The study compared SARS-CoV-2 spike-specific CD4+ TCR repertoires before and after mRNA vaccination in COVID-19 convalescent patients and infection-naive vaccine recipients. The full study included over 8 COVID-19 convalescent patients and several SARS-CoV-2-naive healthy vaccine recipients. In the study, cultures from other donors were sequenced using the Oncomine TCR Beta short-read assay on an Illumina iSeq 100. The paper as a whole reports these results and caveats: In healthy vaccine recipients, vaccine-induced clones were almost all SARS-CoV-2 mono-reactive, with only 1 of 255 being cross-reactive with common cold coronaviruses. Marked clonal contraction was observed in both infection-induced and vaccine-induced clones at late post-vaccination timepoints, consistent with waning T cell responses. Only a small number of convalescent patients were included, and no early post-infection timepoints were available, which limited the study.

In the ViraFEST assay, PBMC were stimulated with viral peptide pools, and antigen-specific CD4+ T cell clonotypes were then identified by expansion using TCR sequencing. After around 11 days of culture, CD4+ T cells were isolated with the EasySep CD4+ T cell isolation kit. Participants received two doses of either the BNT162b2 or the mRNA-1273 mRNA SARS-CoV-2 vaccine. Negative nucleocapsid antibody results before and after vaccination confirmed that the healthy vaccine recipients had no prior SARS-CoV-2 infection. A few million PBMC per well were cultured with approximately 10 ug/ml peptides in IMDM containing approximately 4.5% human AB serum, around 10 IU/ml IL-2 and gentamicin. Half of the culture medium was replaced with fresh IL-2-containing medium on days 3 and 7. Each peptide stimulation condition was cultured in triplicate wells unless otherwise noted. PBMC were separated from whole blood using Ficoll-Paque Plus gradient centrifugation and were then either cryopreserved at -140C or used fresh. Overlapping peptide pools spanned the spike proteins of SARS-CoV-2 and the common cold coronaviruses HCoV-NL63, HCoV-OC43 and HCoV-229E. The QIAamp micro DNA kit was used to extract genomic DNA from the cultured CD4+ T cells.

Comments on this clone: No antigen is known for it. No qualities accompany the bases; no much larger clone lies one base away.

Library prep was done by the immunoSEQ multiplex PCR assay. DNA from the CD4+ T cells that had been cultured and isolated underwent TCR beta CDR3 sequencing. Processing in the source paper ran as follows. The analysis removed non-productive TCR sequences, trimmed reads to the CDR3 region, and retained only CDR3s that were 7 or more amino acids long. Antigen-specific clonotypes were identified using the MANAFEST web app by comparison of expansion in peptide wells against reference cultures. To count as positive, a clone had to show expansion at FDR<0.05 compared with the reference and with all other wells, an odds ratio above 5, and a frequency above 0.1% in two replicate wells. Clonotypes significantly expanded in SARS-CoV-2 spike wells and in at least one common cold coronavirus spike condition were defined as cross-reactive. CDR3 similarity was assessed by Levenshtein distance with the stringdist R package, and unrooted trees were built with ape in R 3.6.1. TCRdb provides this immuneACCESS table in a form limited to in-frame rearrangements. Some clones are lacking; in checked studies, under half of them reflect an unresolved V gene, and why the rest are absent is not known. That table gives V, J and clone size, and the DNA gave D and trimming. Across this sample there are about 59,000 clones, with roughly 80% seen only once. The biggest ten clones account for 1.5% to 2% of the sample.

The CDR3 covers 14 residues, taking in both the cysteine and the phenylalanine. Only the CDR3 portion is preserved as DNA: 42 bases, with reading frame beginning at the first base. The CDR1 and CDR2 encoded by the germline V gene (reference sequence) are LNHDA and SQIVND. Germline trimming amounts to 5 bases on V and 6 bases on J, with 9 as the count of junction bases outside the gene matches. The chain joins TRBV19 to TRBJ1-1, with TRBD1 matching 7 junction bases. The sequencing used CD4+ T cells from PBMCs cultured with HCoV-OC43 spike peptides, collected after COVID-19 vaccination. This specimen's cell subset or site label, per the study, means: HCoV-OC43 spike overlapping peptide pool stimulation. This clonotype was sampled from a human donor who received a COVID-19 vaccine. The nucleotide sequence reads as follows: TGTGCCAGTAGTCAAGACAGGGTGTTCCCTGAAGCTTTCTTT. This gives the protein CASSQDRVFPEAFF.